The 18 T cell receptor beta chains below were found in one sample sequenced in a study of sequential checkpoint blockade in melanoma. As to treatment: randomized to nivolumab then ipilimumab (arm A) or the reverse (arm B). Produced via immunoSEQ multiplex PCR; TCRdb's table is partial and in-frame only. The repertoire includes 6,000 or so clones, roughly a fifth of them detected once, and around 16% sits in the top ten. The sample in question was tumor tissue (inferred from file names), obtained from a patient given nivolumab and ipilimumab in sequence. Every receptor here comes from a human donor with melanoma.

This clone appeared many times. This chain's CDR3 is CASSYSIFGITGNEQFF. For the CDR3, the DNA is TGTGCCAGCAGTTACTCGATATTTGGTATAACAGGCAATGAGCAGTTCTTC. V usage is TRBV6-8 and J usage is TRBJ2-1, with a weak D call TRBD1 (5 bases). V dropped 0 bases and J dropped 6 bases, with 18 bases sitting between them. The CDR3 is 17 amino acids. The germline CDR1 and CDR2 sequences are MNHGY and SAAAGT.

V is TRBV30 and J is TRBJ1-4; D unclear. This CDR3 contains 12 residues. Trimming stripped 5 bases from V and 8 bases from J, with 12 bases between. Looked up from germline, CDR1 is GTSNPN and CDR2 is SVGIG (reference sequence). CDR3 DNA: TGTGCCTGGGGCCGTGATGGCGAAAAACTGTTTTTT. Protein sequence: CAWGRDGEKLFF.

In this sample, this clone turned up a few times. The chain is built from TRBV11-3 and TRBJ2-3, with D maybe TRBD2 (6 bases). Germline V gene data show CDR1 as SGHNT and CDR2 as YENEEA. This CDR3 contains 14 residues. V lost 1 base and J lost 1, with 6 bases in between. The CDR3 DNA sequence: TGTGCCAGCAGCTTAGGCGGGGGCACAGATACGCAGTATTTT. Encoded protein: CASSLGGGTDTQYF.

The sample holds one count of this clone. CDR3 region: CASSFLGTDSYEQYF. The CDR3 DNA is TGCGCCAGCAGTTTTTTGGGGACTGACTCCTACGAGCAGTACTTC. This chain connects TRBV5-1 to TRBJ2-7; a weak D match, TRBD2 (6 bases). Deletions cut 5 bases from V and 0 bases from J, with 15 bases between. This CDR3 is 15 amino acids long. Germline V gene sequence: CDR1 SGHRS, CDR2 YFSETQ.

The CDR3 here is CASSILLSFEERGEDTQYF. The CDR3 coding sequence is TGTGCCAGTAGTATTTTGTTAAGTTTCGAAGAGCGGGGGGAGGATACGCAGTATTTT. The V gene is TRBV19, the J gene TRBJ2-3; 9 bases fit TRBD2. The V gene end was trimmed by 3 bases and the J gene end by 6 bases; junction bases not matched to a gene: 19. The CDR3 is made up of 19 amino acids. In germline, CDR1 is LNHDA, CDR2 SQIVND (reference sequence).

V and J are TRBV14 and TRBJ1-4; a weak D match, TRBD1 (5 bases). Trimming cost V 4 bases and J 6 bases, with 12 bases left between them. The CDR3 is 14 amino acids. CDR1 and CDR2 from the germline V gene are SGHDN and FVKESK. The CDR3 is CASSRDGFYEKLFF. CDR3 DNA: TGTGCCAGCAGCCGGGACGGCTTCTATGAAAAACTGTTTTTT.

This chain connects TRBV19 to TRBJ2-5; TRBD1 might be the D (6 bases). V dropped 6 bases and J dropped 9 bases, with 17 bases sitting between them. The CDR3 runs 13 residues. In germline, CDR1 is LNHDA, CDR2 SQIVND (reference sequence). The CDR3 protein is CASRVGTYGAQYF. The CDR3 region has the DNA TGTGCCAGTAGGGTCGGGACATATGGGGCCCAGTACTTC.

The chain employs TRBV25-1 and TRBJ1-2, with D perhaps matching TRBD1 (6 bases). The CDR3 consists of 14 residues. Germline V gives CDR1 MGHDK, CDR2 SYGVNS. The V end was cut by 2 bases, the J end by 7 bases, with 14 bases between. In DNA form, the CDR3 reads TGTGCCAGCAGTGAAGCTAACAGGGACCTTGGCTACACCTTC. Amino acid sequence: CASSEANRDLGYTF.

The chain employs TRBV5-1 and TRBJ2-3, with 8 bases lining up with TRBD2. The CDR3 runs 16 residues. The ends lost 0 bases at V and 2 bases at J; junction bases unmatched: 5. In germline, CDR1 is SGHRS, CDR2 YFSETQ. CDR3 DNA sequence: TGCGCCAGCAGCTTGGCCGCGGGGGGCGTCACAGATACGCAGTATTTT. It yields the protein CASSLAAGGVTDTQYF.

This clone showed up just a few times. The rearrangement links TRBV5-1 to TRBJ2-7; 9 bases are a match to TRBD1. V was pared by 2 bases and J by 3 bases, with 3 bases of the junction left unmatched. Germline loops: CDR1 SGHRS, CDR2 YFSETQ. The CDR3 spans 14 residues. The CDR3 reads CASSFLDRGYEQYF. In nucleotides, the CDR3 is TGCGCCAGCAGCTTCTTGGACAGGGGCTACGAGCAGTACTTC.

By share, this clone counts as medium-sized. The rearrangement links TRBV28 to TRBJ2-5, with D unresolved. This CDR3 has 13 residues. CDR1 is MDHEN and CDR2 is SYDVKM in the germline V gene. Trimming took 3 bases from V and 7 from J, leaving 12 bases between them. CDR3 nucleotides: TGTGCCAGCAGTTTTAAGATGTTGGGGACCCAGTACTTC. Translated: CASSFKMLGTQYF.

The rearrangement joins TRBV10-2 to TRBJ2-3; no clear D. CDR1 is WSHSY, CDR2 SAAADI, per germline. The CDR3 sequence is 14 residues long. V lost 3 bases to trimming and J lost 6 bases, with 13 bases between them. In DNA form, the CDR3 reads TGCGCCAGCAGTGACAAGTTTGTCGGCGATACGCAGTATTTT. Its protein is CASSDKFVGDTQYF.

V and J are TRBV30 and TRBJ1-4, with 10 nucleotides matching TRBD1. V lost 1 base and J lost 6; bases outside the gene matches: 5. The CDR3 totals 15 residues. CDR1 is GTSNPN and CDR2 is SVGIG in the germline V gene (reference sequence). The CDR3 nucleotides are TGTGCCTGGAGTGAGTCGACAGGGGGCTATGAAAAACTGTTTTTT. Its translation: CAWSESTGGYEKLFF. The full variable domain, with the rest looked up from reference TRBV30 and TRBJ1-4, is SQTIHQWPATLVQPVGSPLSLECTVEGTSNPNLYWYRQAAGRGLQLLFYSVGIGQISSEVPQNLSASRPQDRQFILSSKKLLLSDSGFYLCAWSESTGGYEKLFFGSGTQLSVL.

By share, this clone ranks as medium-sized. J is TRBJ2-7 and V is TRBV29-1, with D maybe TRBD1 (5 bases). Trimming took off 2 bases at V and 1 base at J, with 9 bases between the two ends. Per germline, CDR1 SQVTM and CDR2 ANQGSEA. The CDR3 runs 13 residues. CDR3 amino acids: CSVEQGKSYEQYF. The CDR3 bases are TGCAGCGTTGAACAGGGCAAGTCCTACGAGCAGTACTTC.

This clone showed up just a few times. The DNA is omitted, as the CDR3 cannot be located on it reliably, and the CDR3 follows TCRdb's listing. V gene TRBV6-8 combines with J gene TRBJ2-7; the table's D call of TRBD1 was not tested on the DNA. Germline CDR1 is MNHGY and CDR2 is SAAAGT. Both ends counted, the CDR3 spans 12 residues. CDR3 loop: CASTTFGQGSYF.

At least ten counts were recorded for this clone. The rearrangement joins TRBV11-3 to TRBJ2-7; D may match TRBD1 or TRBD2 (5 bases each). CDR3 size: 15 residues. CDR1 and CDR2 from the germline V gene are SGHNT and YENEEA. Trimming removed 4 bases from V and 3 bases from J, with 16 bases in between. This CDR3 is CASSSGSGQGYEQYF. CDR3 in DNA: TGTGCCAGCAGCTCTGGGTCGGGGCAGGGCTACGAGCAGTACTTC.

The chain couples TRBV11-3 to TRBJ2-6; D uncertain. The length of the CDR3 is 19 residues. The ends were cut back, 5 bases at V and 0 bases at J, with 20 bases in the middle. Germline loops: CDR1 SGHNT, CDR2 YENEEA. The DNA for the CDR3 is TGTGCCAGCAGCGGTTCCCGGGCACAACCAATCTCTGGGGCCAACGTCCTGACTTTC. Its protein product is CASSGSRAQPISGANVLTF.

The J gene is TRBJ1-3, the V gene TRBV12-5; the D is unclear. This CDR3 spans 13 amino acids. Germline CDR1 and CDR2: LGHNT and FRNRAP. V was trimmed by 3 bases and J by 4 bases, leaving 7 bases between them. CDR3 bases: TGTGCTAGTGGTTTAACCGGAGGAAACACCATATATTTT. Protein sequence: CASGLTGGNTIYF.